Here is one T cell receptor beta chain with its context. Its antigen remains unidentified. This record belongs to a study of vaccination and CD4 T cells after COVID-19. Study summary: Roughly 10 convalescent patients had mild and one had severe PCR-confirmed SARS-CoV-2 disease. Post-COVID draws followed diagnosis by a median around 100 days (range 35 to 161).

This sample's treatment: roughly ten-day PBMC culture with coronavirus spike peptide pools or control peptides (ViraFEST assay). A half-volume replacement of the medium with fresh IL-2 medium was performed on days 3 and 7. Trimming removed 2 bases from V and 2 bases from J, with 6 bases in between. Germline CDR1 is ENHRY and CDR2 is SYGVKD. The length of the CDR3 is 13 residues. Oncomine TCR Beta short-read sequencing was applied to DNA from cultured CD4+ T cells. CD4+ T cells were cultured, and genomic DNA was extracted from them. TCRdb re-called the PCR reads through MiXCR, storing one row per CDR3 protein. Counted here are almost 20,000 distinct CDR3 sequences, over 50% occurring once; the ten biggest clones make up over 15%.

The sequencing input was CD4+ T cells from blood, cultured in vitro. The chain is built from TRBV10-3 and TRBJ2-5; no reliable D call. The TCR originated in a human donor who had recovered from COVID-19. CDR3 sequence reads: CAISEGPQETQYF. For the CDR3, the DNA is TGTGCCATCAGTGAGGGGCCTCAAGAGACCCAGTACTTC.